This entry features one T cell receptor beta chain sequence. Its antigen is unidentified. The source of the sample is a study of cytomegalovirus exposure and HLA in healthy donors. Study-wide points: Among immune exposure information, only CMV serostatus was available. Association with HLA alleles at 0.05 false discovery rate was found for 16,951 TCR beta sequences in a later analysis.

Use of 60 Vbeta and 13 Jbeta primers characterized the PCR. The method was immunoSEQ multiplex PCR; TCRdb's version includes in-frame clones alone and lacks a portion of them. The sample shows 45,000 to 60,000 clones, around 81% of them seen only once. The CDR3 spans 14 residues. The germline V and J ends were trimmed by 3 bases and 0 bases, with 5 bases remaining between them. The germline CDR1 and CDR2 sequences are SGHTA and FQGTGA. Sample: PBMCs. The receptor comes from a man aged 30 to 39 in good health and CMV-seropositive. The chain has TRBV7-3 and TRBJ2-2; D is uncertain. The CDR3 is CASSFGSNTGELFF. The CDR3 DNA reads TGTGCCAGCAGCTTCGGTTCGAACACCGGGGAGCTGTTTTTT.